This T cell receptor beta chain was sequenced for a study of post-analysis software for immune sequencing data. Study context: Progressive-relapsing, secondary progressive and relapsing-remitting multiple sclerosis were among the disease courses included.

Built from TCR beta cDNA, the libraries had unique molecular identifiers in them. Some 500,000 cDNA molecules came from around 1 to 10 million T cells. From the PCR reads, TCRdb called clonotypes with MiXCR, one entry per CDR3 protein. Found here are approximately 350,000 distinct CDR3 sequences, around 33% of them singletons; the top ten hold 13%. The study's findings and limits: Controls showed significantly higher normalized Chao1 diversity than did multiple sclerosis patients. Strong co-clustering by F measure linked samples that shared a preparation batch.

On this clonotype: Its antigen remains unknown.

The sequencing input was blood. This receptor was obtained from a girl under 18 with multiple sclerosis.

Here the CDR3 DNA reads TGTGCCAGCACTCCCAGCGGGGGGGCCTTGGGGACCCAGTACTTC. Translated: CASTPSGGALGTQYF. The chain recombines TRBV27 with TRBJ2-7, with TRBD2 identical over 10 bases. Judging by the DNA end, TRBJ2-5 fits better; the J call may be wrong. CDR3 length equals 15 residues. Germline V gene lookup returns CDR1 MNHEY and CDR2 SMNVEV (reference sequence).